This T cell receptor beta chain stems from a study of response to subunit inactivated influenza vaccine (dated by TCRdb to about 2018). Context from the whole study: Deep quantitative profiling of the T cell receptor repertoire was used in the study to follow responses to a trivalent subunit inactivated influenza vaccine. Study-level results and caveats: It was suggested by the authors that each seasonal influenza vaccination may recruit only a limited number of new T cells.

There are 14 amino acids in the CDR3, from cysteine to phenylalanine inclusive. The library was generated by RT-PCR. Sequencing relied on an Illumina HiSeq 2500. The public reads were quality trimmed at Q25 with fastp and then assembled into clones with MiXCR by TCRdb, keeping productive beta chains. Each entry is one CDR3 protein sequence, shown with its most common DNA and genes. The table for this sample lists about 300,000 distinct CDR3 sequences; approximately 20% of them were counted only once. The ten most abundant clones make up 9% to 12% of the sample. With respect to this clonotype: Its recognized antigen is unknown. The DNA is omitted, as the CDR3 cannot be located on it reliably, and the CDR3 follows TCRdb's listing.

The sequencing used PBMCs from blood, collected less than 22 months after vaccination. The chain joins TRBV21-1 to TRBJ1-2; TRBD1 was called by the table and not checked on the DNA. TRBV21-1 is given as a pseudogene. The receptor was derived from a man aged 50 to 69 who received an inactivated influenza vaccine. Donor details come from another sample of the same person, matched by shared clones. This receptor has the CDR3 CASSKVGQGNGYTF.